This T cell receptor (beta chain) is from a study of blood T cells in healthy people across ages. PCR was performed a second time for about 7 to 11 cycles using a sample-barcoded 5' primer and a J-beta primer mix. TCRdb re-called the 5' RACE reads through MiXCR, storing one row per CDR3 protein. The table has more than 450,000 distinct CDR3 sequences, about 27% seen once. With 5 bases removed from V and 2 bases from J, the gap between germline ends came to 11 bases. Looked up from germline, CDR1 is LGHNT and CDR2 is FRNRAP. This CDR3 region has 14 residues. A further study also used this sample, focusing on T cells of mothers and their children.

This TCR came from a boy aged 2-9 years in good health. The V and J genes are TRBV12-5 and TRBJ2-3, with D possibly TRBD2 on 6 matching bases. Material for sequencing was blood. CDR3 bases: TGTGCTAGTGGTATGGGACTTTTCACAGATACGCAGTATTTT. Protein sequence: CASGMGLFTDTQYF.